Listed below are T cell receptor beta chains from one sample, sequenced in a study of blood T cell repertoires in COVID-19. Sequencing was performed with immunoSEQ multiplex PCR; in TCRdb, only in-frame clones are kept and a portion is missing. This sample has a few hundred thousand clones, with 85% to 90% found just once. The sequencing sample was made of PBMCs or T cells enriched from blood (not recorded which). All receptors derive from a woman aged 30 to 39 who had recovered from COVID-19. Each CDR3 is given with its conserved first and last residue. Each record gives: clone size, V gene, D gene, J gene, CDR3 length, CDR3 protein, CDR3 DNA. A D gene is named only where the DNA matches it firmly. Some rows have no size entry. The others give once, few or many, or a class for an expanded clone.

size: NA
V: TRBV5-1
D: NA
J: TRBJ2-3
length: 16
CDR3: CASTPGPGLGTDTQYF
DNA: TGCGCCAGCACGCCAGGCCCTGGACTTGGCACAGATACGCAGTATTTT

size: NA
V: TRBV19
D: TRBD1
J: TRBJ2-7
length: 14
CDR3: CASSPGDSSYEQYF
DNA: TGTGCCAGTAGCCCCGGGGACAGCTCCTACGAGCAGTACTTC

size: NA
V: TRBV7-2
D: NA
J: TRBJ2-2
length: 14
CDR3: CASSPLKNTGELFF
DNA: TGTGCCAGCAGCCCGCTAAAGAACACCGGGGAGCTGTTTTTT

size: NA
V: TRBV19
D: TRBD2
J: TRBJ2-3
length: 16
CDR3: CASSMKTSGSTDTQYF
DNA: TGTGCCAGTAGTATGAAGACTAGCGGCAGCACAGATACGCAGTATTTT

size: NA
V: TRBV5-6
D: TRBD2
J: TRBJ2-1
length: 15
CDR3: CASSVGTSGSTPGFF
DNA: TGTGCCAGCAGCGTCGGGACTAGCGGGAGTACCCCGGGTTTCTTC

size: once
V: TRBV10-3
D: TRBD1
J: TRBJ2-7
length: 14
CDR3: CAIRPGQGSYEQYF
DNA: TGTGCCATCAGGCCGGGACAGGGTTCTTACGAGCAGTACTTC

size: NA
V: TRBV19
D: TRBD1
J: TRBJ1-6
length: 16
CDR3: CASSEQGALYNSPLHF
DNA: TGTGCCAGTAGCGAACAGGGGGCTCTCTATAATTCACCCCTCCACTTT

size: NA
V: TRBV10-3
D: TRBD1
J: TRBJ1-3
length: 15
CDR3: CAISGQGPGGNTIYF
DNA: TGTGCCATCAGCGGACAGGGTCCGGGGGGAAACACCATATATTTT

size: NA
V: TRBV7-2
D: TRBD1
J: TRBJ1-2
length: 15
CDR3: CASSPRDRGPDGYTF
DNA: TGTGCCAGCAGCCCGCGGGACAGGGGGCCTGATGGCTACACCTTC

size: NA
V: TRBV6-5
D: TRBD1
J: TRBJ2-7
length: 16
CDR3: CASSYSFGTGGYEQYF
DNA: TGTGCCAGCAGTTACTCTTTCGGGACAGGGGGTTACGAGCAGTACTTC